Below, 3 T cell receptor beta chains from the same sample are listed, as sequenced in a study of blood T cell repertoires in COVID-19. TCRdb keeps only in-frame clones here, not all; method: immunoSEQ multiplex PCR. Of about 200,000 clones listed, 94% are singletons. Sequencing was performed on peripheral blood. These TCRs come from a young man with COVID-19, enrolled during active disease.

This chain joins TRBV30 and TRBJ2-7; maybe TRBD1 (6 bases). The germline V gene encodes CDR1 GTSNPN and CDR2 SVGIG (reference sequence). V gave up 0 bases and J gave up 2 bases, with 17 bases separating them. There are 16 residues in the CDR3. The CDR3 DNA follows: TGTGCCTGGAGTGTTCGGCAGGGGCTCGGAACCTACGAGCAGTACTTC. Translated, it gives CAWSVRQGLGTYEQYF.

This chain connects TRBV2 to TRBJ2-5; 8 nucleotides match TRBD2. CDR1 and CDR2 from the germline V gene are SNHLY and FYNNEI. The CDR3 runs 14 residues. The V segment lost 6 bases and the J segment 5 bases; nucleotides outside the gene matches: 8. The CDR3 protein is CASSPTSGYETQYF. Written as DNA, the CDR3 is TGTGCCAGCAGCCCCACTAGCGGATACGAGACCCAGTACTTC.

This chain links TRBV19 with TRBJ1-5, with 11 bases that match TRBD1. Germline V gene data show CDR1 as LNHDA and CDR2 as SQIVND (reference sequence). V shed 5 bases, J shed 4 bases, and the junction held 4 bases outside the gene matches. The CDR3 loop spans 15 amino acids. The CDR3 DNA reads TGTGCCAGTAGTTCCGGGACAGGGGGAAATCAGCCCCAGCATTTT. Residues: CASSSGTGGNQPQHF. The complete variable domain, with remaining parts taken from reference TRBV19 and TRBJ1-5, reads DGGITQSPKYLFRKEGQNVTLSCEQNLNHDAMYWYRQDPGQGLRLIYYSQIVNDFQKGDIAEGYSVSREKKESFPLTVTSAQKNPTAFYLCASSSGTGGNQPQHFGDGTRLSIL.